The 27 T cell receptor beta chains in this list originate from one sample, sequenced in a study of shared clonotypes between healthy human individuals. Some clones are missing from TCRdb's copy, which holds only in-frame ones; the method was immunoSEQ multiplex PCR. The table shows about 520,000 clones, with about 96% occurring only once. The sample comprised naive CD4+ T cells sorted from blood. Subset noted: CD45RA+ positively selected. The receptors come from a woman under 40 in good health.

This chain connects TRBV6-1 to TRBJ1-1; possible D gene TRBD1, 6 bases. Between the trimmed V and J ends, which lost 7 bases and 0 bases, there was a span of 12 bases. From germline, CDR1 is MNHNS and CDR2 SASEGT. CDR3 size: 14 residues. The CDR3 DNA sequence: TGTGCCAGCAAGGGGGGGCCGGTGAACACTGAAGCTTTCTTT. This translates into CASKGGPVNTEAFF.

The CDR3 here is CASSLKYSSGYEQYF. The DNA for the CDR3 is TGTGCCAGCAGCTTAAAGTATTCTAGCGGATACGAGCAGTACTTC. J is TRBJ2-7 and V is TRBV7-2; 7 bases are a match to TRBD2. This CDR3 has 15 amino acids. V gave up 2 bases and J gave up 4 bases; unmatched junction bases: 8. Germline loops: CDR1 SGHTA, CDR2 FQGNSA.

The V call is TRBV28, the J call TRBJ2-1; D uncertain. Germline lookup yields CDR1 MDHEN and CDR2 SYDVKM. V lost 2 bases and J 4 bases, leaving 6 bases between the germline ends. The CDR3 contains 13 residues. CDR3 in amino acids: CASSLAPYNEQFF. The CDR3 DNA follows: TGTGCCAGCAGTTTAGCCCCTTACAATGAGCAGTTCTTC. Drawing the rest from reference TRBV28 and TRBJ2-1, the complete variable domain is DVKVTQSSRYLVKRTGEKVFLECVQDMDHENMFWYRQDPGLGLRLIYFSYDVKMKEKGDIPEGYSVSREKKERFSLILESASTNQTSMYLCASSLAPYNEQFFGPGTRLTVL.

The CDR3 loop reads CASSSRAEQFF. The CDR3 DNA is TGTGCCAGCAGTTCTAGAGCTGAGCAGTTCTTC. The chain is built from TRBV28 and TRBJ2-1; no reliable D call. V dropped 4 bases and J dropped 9 bases, with 7 bases sitting between them. The germline gives CDR1 MDHEN, CDR2 SYDVKM. There are 11 residues in the CDR3.

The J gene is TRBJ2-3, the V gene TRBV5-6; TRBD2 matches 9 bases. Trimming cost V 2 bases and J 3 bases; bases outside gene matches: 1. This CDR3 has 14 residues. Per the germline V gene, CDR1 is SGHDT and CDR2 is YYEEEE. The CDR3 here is CASSLLAGTDTQYF. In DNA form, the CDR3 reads TGTGCCAGCAGCTTACTAGCGGGTACAGATACGCAGTATTTT.

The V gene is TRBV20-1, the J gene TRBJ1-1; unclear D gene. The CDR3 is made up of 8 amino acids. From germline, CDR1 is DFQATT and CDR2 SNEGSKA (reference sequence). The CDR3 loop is CGGEIAFF. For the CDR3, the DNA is TGCGGTGGGGAAATTGCTTTCTTT.

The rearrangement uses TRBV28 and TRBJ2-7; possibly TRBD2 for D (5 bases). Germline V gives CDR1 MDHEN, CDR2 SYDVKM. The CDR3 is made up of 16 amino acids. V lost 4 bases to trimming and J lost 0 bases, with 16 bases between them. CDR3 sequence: CASSSRGVLSSYEQYF. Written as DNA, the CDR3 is TGTGCCAGCAGTTCCCGGGGAGTTTTGAGCTCCTACGAGCAGTACTTC.

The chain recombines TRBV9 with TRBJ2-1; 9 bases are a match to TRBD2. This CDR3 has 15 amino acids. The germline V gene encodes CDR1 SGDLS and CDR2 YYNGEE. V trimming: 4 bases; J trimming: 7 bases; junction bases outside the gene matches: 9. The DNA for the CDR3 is TGTGCCAGCAGCCCCTCGGCGGGAGGGGGGAATGAGCAGTTCTTC. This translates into CASSPSAGGGNEQFF.

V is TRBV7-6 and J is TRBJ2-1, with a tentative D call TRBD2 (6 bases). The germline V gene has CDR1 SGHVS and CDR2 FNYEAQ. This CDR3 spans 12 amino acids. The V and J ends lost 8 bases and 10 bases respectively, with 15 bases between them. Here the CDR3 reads CASGGWGIEQFF. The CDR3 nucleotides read TGTGCCAGCGGGGGGTGGGGTATCGAGCAGTTCTTC.

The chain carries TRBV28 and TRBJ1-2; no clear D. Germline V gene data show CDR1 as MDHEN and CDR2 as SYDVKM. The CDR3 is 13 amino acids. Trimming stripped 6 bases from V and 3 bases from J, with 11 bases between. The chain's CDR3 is CASRNGTYYGYTF. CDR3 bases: TGTGCCAGCAGGAACGGAACTTACTATGGCTACACCTTC.

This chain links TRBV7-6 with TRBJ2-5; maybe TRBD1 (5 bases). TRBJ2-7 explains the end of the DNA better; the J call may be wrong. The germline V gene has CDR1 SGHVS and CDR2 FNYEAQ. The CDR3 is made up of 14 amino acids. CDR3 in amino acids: CASSPSTGTHEQYF. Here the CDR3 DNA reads TGTGCCAGCAGCCCCTCCACAGGAACTCACGAGCAGTACTTC.

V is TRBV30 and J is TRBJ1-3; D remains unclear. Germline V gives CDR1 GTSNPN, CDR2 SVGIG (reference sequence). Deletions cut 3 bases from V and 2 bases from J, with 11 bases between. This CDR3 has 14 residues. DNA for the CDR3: TGTGCCTGGAGAGTGATAGGGACTGGAAACACCATATATTTT. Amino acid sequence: CAWRVIGTGNTIYF.

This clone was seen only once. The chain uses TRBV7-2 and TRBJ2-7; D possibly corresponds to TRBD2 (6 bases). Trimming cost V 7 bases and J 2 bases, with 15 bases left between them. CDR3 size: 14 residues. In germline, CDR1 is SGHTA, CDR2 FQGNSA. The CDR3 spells CASNHGSGPYEQYF. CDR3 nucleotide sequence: TGTGCCAGCAACCATGGTAGCGGACCCTACGAGCAGTACTTC. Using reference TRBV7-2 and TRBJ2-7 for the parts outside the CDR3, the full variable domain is GAGVSQSPSNKVTEKGKDVELRCDPISGHTALYWYRQSLGQGLEFLIYFQGNSAPDKSGLPSDRFSAERTGGSVSTLTIQRTQQEDSAVYLCASNHGSGPYEQYFGPGTRLTVT.

CDR3 protein: CASSLTEVEGEQFF. The CDR3 nucleotides read TGTGCCAGCAGTTTAACCGAGGTAGAAGGTGAGCAGTTCTTC. The genes are TRBV27 and TRBJ2-1, with D hard to call. V lost 2 bases and J 9 bases, leaving 14 bases between the germline ends. This CDR3 has 14 residues. Per germline, CDR1 MNHEY and CDR2 SMNVEV (reference sequence).

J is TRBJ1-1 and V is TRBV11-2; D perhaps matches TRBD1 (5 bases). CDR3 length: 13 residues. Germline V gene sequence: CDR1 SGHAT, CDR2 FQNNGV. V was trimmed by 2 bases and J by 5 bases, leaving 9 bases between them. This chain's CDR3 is CASSLLGGTEAFF. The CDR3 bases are TGTGCCAGCAGCTTACTGGGGGGAACTGAAGCTTTCTTT.

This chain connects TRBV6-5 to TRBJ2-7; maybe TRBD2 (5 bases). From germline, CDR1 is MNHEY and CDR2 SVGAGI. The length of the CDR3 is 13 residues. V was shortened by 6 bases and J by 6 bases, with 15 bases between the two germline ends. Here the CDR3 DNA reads TGTGCCAGCAGATCCCACTCGGGATCCGAGCAGTACTTC. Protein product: CASRSHSGSEQYF.

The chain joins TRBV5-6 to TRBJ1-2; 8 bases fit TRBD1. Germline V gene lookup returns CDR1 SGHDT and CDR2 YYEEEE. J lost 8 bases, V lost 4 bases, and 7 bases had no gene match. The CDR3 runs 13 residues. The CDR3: CASSTWTGNGYTF. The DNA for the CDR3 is TGTGCCAGCAGCACCTGGACAGGGAACGGCTACACCTTC.

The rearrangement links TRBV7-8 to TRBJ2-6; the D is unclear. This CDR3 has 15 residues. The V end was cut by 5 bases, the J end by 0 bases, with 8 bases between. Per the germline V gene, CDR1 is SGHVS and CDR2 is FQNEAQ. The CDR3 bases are TGTGCCAGCAGCAGGCCCGACTCTGGGGCCAACGTCCTGACTTTC. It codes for CASSRPDSGANVLTF.

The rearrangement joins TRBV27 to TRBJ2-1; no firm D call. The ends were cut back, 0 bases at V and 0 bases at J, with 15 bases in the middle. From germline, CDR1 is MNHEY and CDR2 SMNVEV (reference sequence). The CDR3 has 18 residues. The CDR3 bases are TGTGCCAGCAGTTTATCTCGCTCAGCGTGGGGCTCCTACAATGAGCAGTTCTTC. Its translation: CASSLSRSAWGSYNEQFF.

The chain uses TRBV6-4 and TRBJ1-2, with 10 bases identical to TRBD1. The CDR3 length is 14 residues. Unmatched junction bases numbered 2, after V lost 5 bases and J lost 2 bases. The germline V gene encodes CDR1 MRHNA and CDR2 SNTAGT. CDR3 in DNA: TGTGCCAGCAGTCCGGGACAGGGGAACTATGGCTACACCTTC. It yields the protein CASSPGQGNYGYTF.

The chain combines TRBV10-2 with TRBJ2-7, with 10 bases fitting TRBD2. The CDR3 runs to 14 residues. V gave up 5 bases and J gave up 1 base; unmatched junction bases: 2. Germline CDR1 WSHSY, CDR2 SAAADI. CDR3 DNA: TGCGCCAGCAGTCGGACTAGCGGTTCCTACGAGCAGTACTTC. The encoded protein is CASSRTSGSYEQYF.

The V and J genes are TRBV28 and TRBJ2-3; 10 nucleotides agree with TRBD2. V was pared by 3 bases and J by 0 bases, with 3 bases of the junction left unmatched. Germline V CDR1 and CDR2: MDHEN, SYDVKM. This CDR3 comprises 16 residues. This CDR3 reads CASSLVTSGSTDTQYF. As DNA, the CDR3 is TGTGCCAGCAGTTTGGTGACTAGCGGGAGCACAGATACGCAGTATTTT.

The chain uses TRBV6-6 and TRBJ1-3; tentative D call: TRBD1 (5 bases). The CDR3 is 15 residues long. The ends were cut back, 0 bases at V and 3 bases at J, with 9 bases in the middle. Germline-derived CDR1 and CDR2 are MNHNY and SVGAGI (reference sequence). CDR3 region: CASSYSGQIGNTIYF. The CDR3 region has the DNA TGTGCCAGCAGTTACTCCGGACAAATTGGAAACACCATATATTTT.

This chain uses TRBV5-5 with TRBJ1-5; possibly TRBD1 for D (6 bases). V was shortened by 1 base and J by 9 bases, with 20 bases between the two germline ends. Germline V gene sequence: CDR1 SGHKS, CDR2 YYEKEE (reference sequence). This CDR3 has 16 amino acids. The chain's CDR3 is CASSLLSPGALGPQHF. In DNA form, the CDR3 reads TGTGCCAGCAGCTTGTTATCTCCGGGGGCTTTGGGGCCCCAGCATTTT.

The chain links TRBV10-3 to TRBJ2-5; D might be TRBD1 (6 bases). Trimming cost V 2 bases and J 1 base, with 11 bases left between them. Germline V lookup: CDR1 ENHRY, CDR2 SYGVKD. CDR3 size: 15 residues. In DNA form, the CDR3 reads TGTGCCATCAGTGAGCGGGACACTTTCCAAGAGACCCAGTACTTC. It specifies CAISERDTFQETQYF.

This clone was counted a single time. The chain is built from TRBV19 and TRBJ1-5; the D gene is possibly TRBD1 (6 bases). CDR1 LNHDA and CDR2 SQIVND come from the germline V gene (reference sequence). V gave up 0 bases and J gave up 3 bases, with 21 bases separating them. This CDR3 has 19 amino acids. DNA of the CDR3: TGTGCCAGTAGTATAGATCGCTCAGGGGCCGCCCCCGACAATCAGCCCCAGCATTTT. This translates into CASSIDRSGAAPDNQPQHF.

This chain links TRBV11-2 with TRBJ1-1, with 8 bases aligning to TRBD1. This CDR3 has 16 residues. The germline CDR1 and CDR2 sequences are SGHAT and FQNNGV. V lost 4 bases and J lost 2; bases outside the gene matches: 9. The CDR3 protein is CASSSRRGRYNTEAFF. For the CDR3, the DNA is TGTGCCAGCAGCTCCCGCAGGGGGCGGTACAACACTGAAGCTTTCTTT.